This T cell receptor beta chain emerged from a study of control samples from healthy donors and cancer patients. Trimming cost V 1 base and J 8 bases; bases outside gene matches: 5. Looked up from germline, CDR1 is MNHNS and CDR2 is SASEGT. The CDR3 spans 15 residues. Some clones are missing from TCRdb's copy, which holds only in-frame ones; the method was immunoSEQ multiplex PCR. The table includes 60,000 to 75,000 clones, around 90% detected once. The chain recombines TRBV6-1 with TRBJ1-6, with 7 bases aligning to TRBD1. The receptor comes from a man aged 60 to 75 with colorectal cancer. Material: PBMCs. CDR3 region: CASSEGAGGYSPLHF. CDR3 bases: TGTGCCAGCAGTGAAGGGGCAGGGGGGTATTCACCCCTCCACTTT.